These T cell receptor beta chains were read from a single sample in a study of T-cell memory formation after mild COVID-19. TCRdb used MiXCR to reprocess the 5' RACE reads, holding one entry per CDR3 protein. Of some 160,000 distinct CDR3 sequences in the sample, about an eighth were seen once. The specimen sequenced was PBMCs or a T cell subset sorted from them (not recorded which). The receptor set was obtained from a man aged 18 to 29 who had mild COVID-19 (a few samples of this study predate the infection). Cell type and time point are not known. The CDR3 runs from the conserved cysteine through the conserved F or W. A D gene is named only where the DNA matches it firmly. For some rows the clone size is stated as once, few or many, or as a class when expanded; others skip it.

length: 16; J: TRBJ1-1; size: .; V: TRBV5-1; D: TRBD1; CDR3: CASSEDRGRSGTEAFF; DNA: TGCGCCAGCAGCGAGGACAGGGGGCGATCTGGCACTGAAGCTTTCTTT
length: 15; J: TRBJ2-1; size: many; V: TRBV5-1; D: .; CDR3: CASSLMGPANNEQFF; DNA: TGCGCCAGCAGCTTGATGGGACCCGCGAACAATGAGCAGTTCTTC
length: 14; J: TRBJ2-4; size: few; V: TRBV28; D: .; CDR3: CASSPGEGGNIQYF; DNA: TGTGCCAGCAGCCCCGGAGAGGGAGGAAACATTCAGTACTTC
length: 16; J: TRBJ2-5; size: many; V: TRBV7-2; D: TRBD2; CDR3: CASSLTSGGLVETQYF; DNA: TGTGCCAGCAGCTTAACCAGCGGGGGGCTAGTAGAGACCCAGTACTTC
length: 17; J: TRBJ2-7; size: .; V: TRBV6-6; D: TRBD1; CDR3: CASSYLRGRDRAHEQYF; DNA: TGTGCCAGCAGTTACCTCCGGGGCCGGGACAGGGCCCACGAGCAGTACTTC
length: 13; J: TRBJ2-1; size: few; V: TRBV7-2; D: .; CDR3: CASSLRLVSEQFF; DNA: TGTGCCAGCAGCTTACGACTAGTAAGTGAGCAGTTCTTC
length: 14; J: TRBJ2-5; size: many; V: TRBV7-2; D: TRBD2; CDR3: CASSFGGGAVTQYF; DNA: TGTGCCAGCAGCTTCGGCGGGGGGGCCGTGACCCAGTACTTC
length: 14; J: TRBJ2-3; size: many; V: TRBV7-8; D: TRBD2; CDR3: CASSRGGFTDTQYF; DNA: TGTGCCAGCAGCCGCGGGGGTTTCACAGATACGCAGTATTTT
length: 11; J: TRBJ1-4; size: few; V: TRBV12-3/TRBV12-4; D: TRBD1; CDR3: CASSDRGPLFF; DNA: TGTGCCAGCAGTGACAGGGGGCCACTGTTTTTT
length: 13; J: TRBJ2-1; size: .; V: TRBV7-3; D: .; CDR3: CASSLNVGGEQFF; DNA: TGTGCCAGCAGCTTAAATGTGGGAGGTGAGCAGTTCTTC
length: 16; J: TRBJ2-5; size: few; V: TRBV7-9; D: TRBD1; CDR3: CASSGPGTEYQETQYF; DNA: TGTGCCAGCAGCGGCCCCGGGACAGAGTACCAAGAGACCCAGTACTTC
length: 18; J: TRBJ1-1; size: few; V: TRBV12-3/TRBV12-4; D: TRBD1; CDR3: CASSSTGRSSPVNTEAFF; DNA: TGTGCCAGCAGTTCGACAGGGCGCTCATCCCCAGTCAACACTGAAGCTTTCTTT
length: 15; J: TRBJ2-7; size: few; V: TRBV12-3/TRBV12-4; D: .; CDR3: CASSLTRLGGSEQYF; DNA: TGTGCCAGCAGTTTAACTCGTTTAGGGGGGAGCGAGCAGTACTTC
length: 14; J: TRBJ2-7; size: .; V: TRBV10-1; D: .; CDR3: CASSAAAGNHEQYF; DNA: TGCGCCAGCAGTGCGGCGGCGGGGAACCACGAGCAGTACTTC
length: 14; J: TRBJ2-2; size: .; V: TRBV7-2; D: TRBD2; CDR3: CASNLGGGTGELFF; DNA: TGTGCCAGCAACCTCGGGGGGGGAACCGGGGAGCTGTTTTTT
length: 14; J: TRBJ2-7; size: .; V: TRBV5-1; D: .; CDR3: CASSPLDGSYEQYF; DNA: TGCGCCAGCAGCCCGCTGGACGGCTCCTACGAGCAGTACTTC
length: 14; J: TRBJ2-5; size: .; V: TRBV7-2; D: TRBD1; CDR3: CASSPGDRQETQYF; DNA: TGTGCCAGCAGCCCCGGGGACAGGCAAGAGACCCAGTACTTC
length: 15; J: TRBJ2-3; size: many; V: TRBV9; D: .; CDR3: CASSVGPQGGDTQYF; DNA: TGTGCCAGCAGCGTCGGGCCCCAAGGCGGAGATACGCAGTATTTT
length: 16; J: TRBJ2-5; size: many; V: TRBV7-3; D: TRBD2; CDR3: CASSATSTGGAETQYF; DNA: TGTGCCAGCAGCGCCACTTCTACGGGGGGGGCTGAGACCCAGTACTTC
length: 19; J: TRBJ2-2; size: few; V: TRBV20-1; D: .; CDR3: CSARGRNRMDRVMAGELFF; DNA: TGCAGTGCTAGAGGCCGAAACCGGATGGATAGGGTGATGGCCGGGGAGCTGTTTTTT
length: 13; J: TRBJ2-5; size: .; V: TRBV5-1; D: .; CDR3: CASTNGVGETQYF; DNA: TGCGCCAGCACAAACGGGGTTGGAGAGACCCAGTACTTC
length: 12; J: TRBJ1-2; size: .; V: TRBV7-9; D: .; CDR3: CASSKDHYGYTF; DNA: TGTGCCAGCAGCAAGGACCACTATGGCTACACCTTC
length: 14; J: TRBJ2-7; size: few; V: TRBV7-3; D: .; CDR3: CASSPQGGAYEQYF; DNA: TGTGCCAGCAGCCCTCAGGGTGGGGCCTACGAGCAGTACTTC
length: 10; J: TRBJ2-1; size: .; V: TRBV6-6; D: .; CDR3: CASREDEQFF; DNA: TGTGCCAGCAGGGAGGATGAGCAGTTCTTC
length: 14; J: TRBJ2-3; size: .; V: TRBV29-1; D: .; CDR3: CSVPALYETDTQYF; DNA: TGCAGCGTTCCGGCACTATACGAGACGGATACGCAGTATTTT
length: 13; J: TRBJ1-1; size: few; V: TRBV27; D: .; CDR3: CASSLMKNTEAFF; DNA: TGTGCCAGCAGTTTAATGAAGAACACTGAAGCTTTCTTT
length: 14; J: TRBJ1-6; size: .; V: TRBV7-6; D: .; CDR3: CASREAGSNSPLHF; DNA: TGTGCCAGCAGGGAAGCAGGGTCTAATTCACCCCTCCACTTT
length: 13; J: TRBJ2-1; size: .; V: TRBV28; D: .; CDR3: CASSLNPFNEQFF; DNA: TGTGCCAGCAGTTTAAACCCCTTCAATGAGCAGTTCTTC
length: 13; J: TRBJ1-5; size: .; V: TRBV10-3; D: TRBD1; CDR3: CAISEGEGARMHF; DNA: TGTGCCATCAGTGAGGGTGAGGGGGCTCGCATGCATTTT
length: 16; J: TRBJ2-3; size: few; V: TRBV7-3; D: .; CDR3: CASSLIGGVRGDTQYF; DNA: TGTGCCAGCAGCTTAATCGGCGGGGTCCGGGGAGATACGCAGTATTTT
length: 15; J: TRBJ1-2; size: few; V: TRBV7-2; D: TRBD1; CDR3: CASSRDREEVYGYTF; DNA: TGTGCCAGCAGCCGCGACAGGGAAGAAGTCTATGGCTACACCTTC
length: 13; J: TRBJ1-1; size: .; V: TRBV5-1; D: .; CDR3: CASSLASDTEAFF; DNA: TGCGCCAGCAGCTTAGCGTCAGACACTGAAGCTTTCTTT
length: 14; J: TRBJ2-7; size: .; V: TRBV6-5; D: .; CDR3: CASSARGVTSEQYF; DNA: TGTGCCAGCAGCGCGCGGGGTGTCACCAGCGAGCAGTACTTC
length: 15; J: TRBJ2-4; size: .; V: TRBV7-2; D: .; CDR3: CASSSPTGRGNIQYF; DNA: TGTGCCAGCAGCTCCCCCACGGGACGCGGAAACATTCAGTACTTC
length: 14; J: TRBJ1-1; size: .; V: TRBV7-3; D: .; CDR3: CASSLTLGGTEAFF; DNA: TGTGCCAGCAGCCTAACGCTTGGTGGCACTGAAGCTTTCTTT